This record looks at one TCR beta chain sequence and its context. Its antigen is currently not known. No per-base quality is available; no much larger clone lies one base away. The record originates from a study of control samples from healthy donors and cancer patients (dated by TCRdb to the early 2020s). According to the germline V gene, CDR1 reads SGHDT and CDR2 reads YYEEEE. The CDR3 sequence holds 14 residues, the cysteine and phenylalanine included. Kept here is only the CDR3 DNA, which spans 42 bases and is read in frame from base 1. V loses 1 base of germline sequence and J loses 5 bases, and the interval between the two ends is 12 bases. Library preparation employed the immunoSEQ multiplex PCR assay. Held by TCRdb, this immuneACCESS table contains in-frame sequences only and omits some clones. Under half of the omission traces to an unresolved V gene where checked; the cause of the rest is unknown. The sample has about 140,000 clones on record, approximately 94% of them singletons. Of the sample, over 10% falls within the top ten clones.

This sequence originates from a man aged 40-49 years in good health. Material: blood. Here the chain combines TRBV5-6 and TRBJ2-5, with a tentative D gene TRBD2 over 6 matching bases. The CDR3 has the sequence CASSLRVRGETQYF. In nucleotides, the sequence is TGTGCCAGCAGCTTGCGGGTTCGGGGGGAGACCCAGTACTTC. Here the CDR3 is joined to the reference TRBV5-6 and TRBJ2-5 genes, and the full variable domain is: DAGVTQSPTHLIKTRGQQVTLRCSPKSGHDTVSWYQQALGQGPQFIFQYYEEEERQRGNFPDRFSGHQFPNYSSELNVNALLLGDSALYLCASSLRVRGETQYFGPGTRLLVL.